These 2 T cell receptor beta chains came from one sample sequenced in a study of T cell clonality in common variable immunodeficiency. The repertoire was sequenced with immunoSEQ multiplex PCR; TCRdb's copy has only in-frame clones and lacks some. The sample was found to contain under 40,000 clones, and every one recurs. The sequencing input was peripheral blood mononuclear cells. These receptor sequences come from a person between 18 and 69 years old in good health.

With respect to this clone: Sequencing ends 3 residues short of the CDR3 end; the germline J gene provides the rest. The gene calls are TRBV2 and TRBJ2-4; D is perhaps TRBD2 (6 bases). The V end lost 1 base, the J end lost 3 bases, and 16 bases lay between the germline ends. CDR3 length: 17 residues. In germline, CDR1 is SNHLY, CDR2 FYNNEI. This chain's CDR3 is CASSEGYSGGGKNIQYF. The CDR3 bases that were read are TGTGCCAGCAGTGAAGGGTATTCCGGGGGTGGCAAAAACATT.

This clone was seen repeatedly, ten times or more. Here the CDR3 reads CASSEEQGLMNEQFF. CDR3 DNA (partial): TGTGCCAGCAGTGAAGAACAGGGGTTAATGAATGAG. The chain carries TRBV2 and TRBJ2-1, with 7 bases fitting TRBD1. The CDR3 goes on 3 residues after the read ends, and that part is filled in from the germline J gene. V dropped 1 base and J dropped 7; count of bases not matched to a gene: 7. CDR3 length equals 15 residues. Germline CDR1 SNHLY, CDR2 FYNNEI.